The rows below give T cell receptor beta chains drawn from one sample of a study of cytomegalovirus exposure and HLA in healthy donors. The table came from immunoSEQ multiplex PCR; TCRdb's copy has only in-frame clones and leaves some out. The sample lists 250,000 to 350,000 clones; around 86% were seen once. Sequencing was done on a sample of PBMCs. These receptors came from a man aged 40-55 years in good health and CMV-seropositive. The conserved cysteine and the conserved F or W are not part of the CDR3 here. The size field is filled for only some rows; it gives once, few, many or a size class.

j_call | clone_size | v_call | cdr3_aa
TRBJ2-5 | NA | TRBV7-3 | ASSLGPGGPSEQY
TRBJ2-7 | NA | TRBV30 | AWSAGNIFQYEQY
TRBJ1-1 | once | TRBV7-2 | ASSLYRQDREAF
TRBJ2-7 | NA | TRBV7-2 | ASSPSRTDYEQY
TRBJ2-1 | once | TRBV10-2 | ASTEGAAYNEQF
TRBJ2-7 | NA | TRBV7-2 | ASSPRTGSSYEQY
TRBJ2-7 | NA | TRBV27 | ASSLSGQGAYEQY
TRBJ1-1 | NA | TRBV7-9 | SSSLAATGGSDTEAF
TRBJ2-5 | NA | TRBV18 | ASSPLGGETQY
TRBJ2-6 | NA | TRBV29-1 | SVAISGANVLT
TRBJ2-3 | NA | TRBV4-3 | ASSQDRGGTDTQY
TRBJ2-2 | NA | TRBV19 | ASRGRGRTGELF
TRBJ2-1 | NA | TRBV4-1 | ASSQEDSSYNEQF
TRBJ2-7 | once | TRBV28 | ASSLQAGGPREQY
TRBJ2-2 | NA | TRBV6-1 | ASSRSRGTGELF
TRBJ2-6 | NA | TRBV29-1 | SVLTGLAGANVLT
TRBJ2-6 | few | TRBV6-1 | ASQAGANVLT
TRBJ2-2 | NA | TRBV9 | ASSVSANTGELF
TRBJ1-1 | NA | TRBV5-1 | ASSGQTGERAF
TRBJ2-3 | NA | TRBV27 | ASSSDRATDTQY
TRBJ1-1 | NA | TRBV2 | ASILDRAHTEAF
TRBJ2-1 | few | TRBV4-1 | ASSQAPGLAGNEQF
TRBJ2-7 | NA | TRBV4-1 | ASSQDSPGTYEQY
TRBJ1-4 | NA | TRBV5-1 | ASSRDSRGSEKLF
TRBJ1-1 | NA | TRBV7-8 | ASSPPGNTEAF
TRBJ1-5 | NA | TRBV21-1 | ASGIQGLDQPQH
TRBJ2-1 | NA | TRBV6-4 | ASSDSPAGEGIEQF
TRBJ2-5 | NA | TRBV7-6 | ASSSGQGARETQY
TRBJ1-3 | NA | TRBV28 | ASSLAGLLSSGNTIY
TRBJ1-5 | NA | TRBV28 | ASSSRGTRQPQH
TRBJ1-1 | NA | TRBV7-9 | SSSLRQALNTEAF
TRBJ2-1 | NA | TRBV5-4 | ASSLRSTSNHEQF
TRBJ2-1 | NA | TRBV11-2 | ASTWTGDEQF
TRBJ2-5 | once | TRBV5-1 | ASSLGRERRETQY
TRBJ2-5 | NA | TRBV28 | ASQSGAGETQY
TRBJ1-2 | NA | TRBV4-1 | ASSQDGDRTPRSGYT
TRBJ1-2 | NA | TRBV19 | ASSLPGDLNYGYT
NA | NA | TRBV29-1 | SVYYSGTLQGYEQY
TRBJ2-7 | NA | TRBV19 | ASSTVADSYEQY
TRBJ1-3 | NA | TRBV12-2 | ASRLVPGGSGNTIY
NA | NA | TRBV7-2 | ASRWTDTYEQY
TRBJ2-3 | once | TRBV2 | ASSEGQGKFYSTDTQY
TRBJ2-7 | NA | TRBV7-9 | SSSTGPNPYEQY
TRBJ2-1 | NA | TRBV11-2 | ASSSRTSGRYRDEQF
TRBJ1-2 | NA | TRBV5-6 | ASSLEAGGYYGYT
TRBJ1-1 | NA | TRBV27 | ASSRRRGLDTEAF
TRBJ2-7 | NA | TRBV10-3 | AISVNSGTSYEQY
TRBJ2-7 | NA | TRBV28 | ASSSGQSYEQY
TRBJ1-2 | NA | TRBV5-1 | ASSRLGGVRGDYGYT
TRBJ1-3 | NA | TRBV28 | ASRPTGAGNTIY